The clone carrying this TCR beta chain was detected only a few times. The antigen is unknown. V lost 0 bases to trimming and J lost 7 bases, with 15 bases between them. CDR1 is LNHNV, CDR2 YYDKDF, per germline (reference sequence). The CDR3 is 16 residues long. Prepared TCR beta cDNA libraries contained unique molecular identifiers. Each batch of roughly 1 to 11 million T cells produced around 460,000 cDNA molecules. Via MiXCR, TCRdb re-called the PCR reads, giving one row per CDR3 protein. The sample shows fewer than 850,000 distinct CDR3 sequences, 25% to 30% of them seen only once. These data come from a study of post-analysis software for immune sequencing data. Study information: Recorded disease courses covered relapsing-remitting, secondary progressive and progressive-relapsing multiple sclerosis. Some patients had no subtype annotation.

The study's findings and limits: Normalized Chao1 diversity was significantly lower in multiple sclerosis patients than in controls. The five TRBV segments detected at higher frequency in patients than in controls included TRBV5-6, TRBV5-1 and TRBV20-1. Samples prepared in the same batch strongly co-clustered by F measure.

Sequenced: blood. V and J are TRBV15 and TRBJ1-4; D unresolved. The sequence came from a girl between 10 and 17 years old with multiple sclerosis. The CDR3 DNA follows: TGTGCCACCAGCAGAGATCTTGACATCGGATCTGAAAAACTGTTTTTT. Translation gives CATSRDLDIGSEKLFF.